This TCR beta chain appears in the sequencing data of a study of T-cell reconstitution after alpha-beta-depleted transplantation in children. Study-wide points: Surviving recipient T cells and intrathymic progenitors accounted for some patients' high TCRbeta diversity at day 60. Diversity and T-cell counts at one year after transplant derived mostly from new T cells. Alpha-beta T cells present about two months after transplant were reported to originate from several hundred expanded graft clones.

The CDR3 has 13 amino acids. V was cut by 5 bases and J by 2 bases, with 9 bases left in between. Concerning this clonotype itself: Its antigen remains unknown.

Preparation of the TCRbeta library used unique molecular identifiers. TCRdb ran MiXCR on the PCR reads and lists one entry per CDR3 protein. The sample shows 610,000 or so distinct CDR3 sequences, 25% to 30% of them seen only once. The receptor was derived from a boy younger than two with Wiskott-Aldrich syndrome, due to receive a stem cell transplant. V gene TRBV12-3 or TRBV12-4 combines with J gene TRBJ1-2; D call uncertain. The material sequenced was PBMCs, taken before TCRalphabeta/CD19-depleted stem cell transplant. The CDR3 DNA follows: TGTGCCAGCAGTCCGGCCTGGAACTATGGCTACACCTTC. Encoded protein: CASSPAWNYGYTF.